This is a list of T cell receptor beta chains from one sample in a study of blood T cell repertoires in COVID-19. Clones were read by immunoSEQ multiplex PCR, and TCRdb kept only the in-frame ones, dropping some. The data hold around 65,000 clones, with just under 80% observed a single time. Source material: peripheral blood. These receptors were obtained from a human donor in a cohort sampled during active COVID-19. The CDR3 runs from the conserved cysteine through the conserved F or W. D genes are given only for firm matches. The size field is filled for only some rows; it gives once, few, many or a size class.

>TRBV28|-|TRBJ1-5|-
TGTGCCAGCAGTTCTACCGGGACATTTAGTCATCAGCCCCAGCATTTT
CASSSTGTFSHQPQHF
>TRBV12-5|-|TRBJ2-3|TRBD1
TGTGCTAGTGGACCAGGACAGGGGGTTGGAGATACGCAGTATTTT
CASGPGQGVGDTQYF
>TRBV6-4|-|TRBJ1-2|-
TGTGCCAGCAGTGACGCCGGGGGAGGCTACACCTTC
CASSDAGGGYTF
>TRBV6-5|-|TRBJ2-2|TRBD1
TGTGCCAGCAGCTCCGGGACAGTATACACCGGGGAGCTGTTTTTT
CASSSGTVYTGELFF
>TRBV2|-|TRBJ2-7|-
TGTGCCAGCAGCCTCGGGAACTACGAGCAGTACTTC
CASSLGNYEQYF
>TRBV6-5|few|TRBJ2-7|TRBD1
TGTGCCAGCCGCCCGACAGGGGAGATCTACGAGCAGTACTTC
CASRPTGEIYEQYF
>TRBV19|-|TRBJ1-1|TRBD1
TGTACCAGTAGCAGGACAGGGGACTACACTGAAGCTTTCTTT
CTSSRTGDYTEAFF
>TRBV15|-|TRBJ2-7|-
TGTGCCACCAGCAGGCCCCGGGAACTAGCTTACGAGCAGTACTTC
CATSRPRELAYEQYF
>TRBV11-2|-|TRBJ2-1|TRBD2
TGTGCCAGCTCGGGACTAGCGGGAAGGTCCTACAATGAGCAGTTCTTC
CASSGLAGRSYNEQFF
>TRBV19|-|TRBJ1-1|-
TGTGCCAGTAGTGCCAGGGATTTACGGACTGAAGCTTTCTTT
CASSARDLRTEAFF
>TRBV15|few|TRBJ2-2|TRBD1
TGTGCCACCAGCCGTGGACAGGTGAACACCGGGGAGCTGTTTTTT
CATSRGQVNTGELFF
>TRBV28|-|TRBJ2-1|TRBD2
TGTGCCAGCAGTTTTGAGCTAGCGGGAGGCAATGAGCAGTTCTTC
CASSFELAGGNEQFF
>TRBV7-9|few|TRBJ2-1|TRBD1
TGTGCCAGCAGCTCCCCGGGACAGGCTTACAATGAGCAGTTCTTC
CASSSPGQAYNEQFF
>TRBV28|-|TRBJ2-5|TRBD2
TGTGCCAGCAGTTTGCCAGGGAGGGTTCAAGAGACCCAGTACTTC
CASSLPGRVQETQYF
>TRBV5-6|once|TRBJ1-2|-
TGTGCCAGCAGCTTGACAGAGGGCTATGGCTACACCTTC
CASSLTEGYGYTF
>TRBV9|once|TRBJ1-5|TRBD1
TGTGCCAGCAGCGTAGGGACAGGGGGCCAGCCCCAGCATTTT
CASSVGTGGQPQHF
>TRBV6-1|-|TRBJ2-5|-
TGTGCCAGCAGTGAAACGTGGGGGGTCCAAGAGACCCAGTACTTC
CASSETWGVQETQYF
>TRBV2|-|TRBJ2-7|TRBD2
TGTGCCAGCAGTGAAGTTCGTCTAGCGGTCTACGAGCAGTACTTC
CASSEVRLAVYEQYF
>TRBV29-1|-|TRBJ1-4|TRBD1
TGCAGCGTCATACAGGGGTCTAATGAAAAACTGTTTTTT
CSVIQGSNEKLFF
>TRBV6-6|-|TRBJ2-7|TRBD2
TGTGCCAGCAGCCCACTAGCGGGCACCTACGAGCAGTACTTC
CASSPLAGTYEQYF
>TRBV18|-|TRBJ2-2|TRBD1
TGTGCCAGCTCACCATTGGGACAGGGGGCCACCGGGGAGCTGTTTTTT
CASSPLGQGATGELFF
>TRBV7-8|-|TRBJ2-5|TRBD2
TGTGCCAGCAGCGACCGACTAGCGGGGAGTCGGGAGACCCAGTACTTC
CASSDRLAGSRETQYF
>TRBV6-4|-|TRBJ2-2|-
TGTGCCACCAGGGGCGCGAACACCGGGGAGCTGTTTTTT
CATRGANTGELFF
>TRBV5-8|-|TRBJ2-1|TRBD2
TGTGCCACCGCGAGGCTAGCGGGAGTCAATGAGCAGTTCTTC
CATARLAGVNEQFF
>TRBV19|few|TRBJ2-1|-
TGTGCCAGTAGTACGGGCAGGGAGGTTGAGCAGTTCTTC
CASSTGREVEQFF
>TRBV25-1|few|TRBJ2-2|TRBD1
TGTGCCAGCAGTCGACAGGGCACCGGGGAGCTGTTTTTT
CASSRQGTGELFF
>TRBV2|-|TRBJ2-7|-
TGTGCCAGCAGTGAACCCCCGGGGGCCTACGAGCAGTACTTC
CASSEPPGAYEQYF
>TRBV15|few|TRBJ2-7|-
TGTGCCACCAGCAGGGAGGGGTACGAGCAGTACTTC
CATSREGYEQYF
>TRBV3-1/TRBV3-2|few|TRBJ1-2|-
TGTGCCAGCAGCCAAGGGGAGGGGGGCTACACCTTC
CASSQGEGGYTF
>TRBV7-9|once|TRBJ2-7|-
TGTGCCAGCAGCTTAGCGCCTCAGGTCCAGTACTTC
CASSLAPQVQYF
>TRBV20-1|-|TRBJ2-3|TRBD2
TGCAGCTCGGGGGGGGATACGCAGTATTTT
CSSGGDTQYF